This record covers a single T cell receptor beta chain. Antigen unknown. The data originate from a study of spatial heterogeneity in lung cancer. The overall study: Available follow-up PBMC samples, collected a median of roughly 2 years post-resection, were sequenced.

Study-level findings and limits: At resection, ubiquitous expanded tumor TCRs appeared in blood more than at follow-up.

CDR1 is MRHNA, CDR2 SNTAGT, per germline. This CDR3 has 15 amino acids. After removal of 3 bases from V and 9 bases from J, the junction contained 11 bases not matched to a gene. As to time point: blood at routine non-recurrence follow-up after resection. The input material, whole RNA from tumor, nontumor lung or frozen PBMC, was sequenced unsorted. TCRdb re-called the 5' RACE reads through MiXCR, storing one row per CDR3 protein. The repertoire has around 27,000 distinct CDR3 sequences, 5% to 6.5% of them found once; the top ten carry around 20%. This specimen consisted of PBMCs, obtained at follow-up. The gene calls are TRBV6-4 and TRBJ2-1; 7 nucleotides line up with TRBD2. The source is a male donor with early-stage non-small cell lung cancer. CDR3 in DNA: TGTGCCAGCAGTGAAGGTGGCGGGAGCTATTTTGAGCAGTTCTTC. This sequence encodes CASSEGGGSYFEQFF.